Reported below is one T cell receptor (beta chain). No antigen is known for it. It may be a read error: a sequence one base away is much more abundant. This sample stems from a study of tumor-infiltrating lymphocytes in primary liver carcinoma. Overall study: Ages ranged from 30 to 69, with HCC or mixed HCC-cholangiocarcinoma. There were tumors of stage T1-T3 N0M0, each 4.2 to 10 cm across. Regarding the study as a whole: Merely about 7-25% of top clones occurred in all five tumor regions.

Between roughly 18 and 30 mg of unsorted bulk tissue served as the source from which RNA and DNA were co-extracted. Starting material of around 460 ng total RNA yielded TCR beta cDNA via a constant-region primer. The TCR beta library was amplified through three nested multiplex PCR rounds in a modified ARM-PCR procedure. Each CDR3 protein gets one entry after TCRdb re-called the multiplex PCR reads with MiXCR. The sample holds approximately 100,000 distinct CDR3 sequences; around 66% are singletons and the top ten take 12%. The sample comprised liver tumor tissue from sampling region 2. Subset given: tumor region T2, inferior pole. The source is a woman aged 55-75 years with primary liver carcinoma and hepatitis B virus infection.

The CDR3 DNA sequence: TGTGCCAGCGGTCCCACCGCCACCGGGGAGCTGTTTTTT. This gives the protein CASGPTATGELFF. The chain uses TRBV28 and TRBJ2-2; D is ambiguous. The CDR3 runs to 13 residues. Germline CDR1 reads MDHEN; CDR2 reads SYDVKM. The V end was cut by 8 bases, the J end by 4 bases, with 11 bases between.